The entry that follows covers one TCR beta chain sequence. Its antigen remains unknown. The study ran its PCR with 60 Vbeta and 13 Jbeta primers. Sequencing used immunoSEQ multiplex PCR; TCRdb keeps in-frame clones, though not all of them. The sample lists about 190,000 clones; about 81% were seen once. The CDR3 is 15 amino acids. The germline V gene has CDR1 MNHEY and CDR2 SMNVEV (reference sequence). Germline trimming cut 5 bases from V and 7 bases from J; bases unmatched to any gene: 9. The entry originates in a study of cytomegalovirus exposure and HLA in healthy donors. Findings and caveats of the study: A list of 164 TCR beta chains associated with cytomegalovirus was given.

The receptor was derived from a man aged 30-40 years in good health and CMV-seropositive. The specimen was PBMCs. V and J are TRBV27 and TRBJ2-1, with TRBD2 matching over 9 bases. This CDR3 is CASSRVAGEGNEQFF. DNA for the CDR3: TGTGCCAGCAGTCGGGTAGCGGGAGAAGGTAATGAGCAGTTCTTC.